Each of the 27 T cell receptor beta chains below was sequenced from the same sample in a study of early T cells in non-severe SARS-CoV-2 infection. TCRdb reprocessed the 5' RACE reads via MiXCR and lists one record per CDR3 protein. The sample has more than 20,000 distinct CDR3 sequences, less than 4.5% seen once. The sample consisted of whole blood. These receptors originate from an adult who was a healthcare worker with PCR-confirmed SARS-CoV-2 infection or an uninfected control (not recorded which).

This clonotype was observed many times. The chain couples TRBV5-6 to TRBJ1-5; D may be TRBD1 (5 bases). Trimming pared 2 bases from V and 7 bases from J, leaving 13 bases between. This CDR3 contains 14 residues. CDR1 SGHDT and CDR2 YYEEEE come from the germline V gene. CDR3 in amino acids: CASSFRGSRQPQHF. The CDR3, as DNA: TGTGCCAGCAGCTTTCGGGGGTCGCGACAGCCCCAGCATTTT.

The CDR3 loop reads CAISDRDTEAFF. The CDR3 DNA is TGTGCCATCAGTGACAGGGACACTGAAGCTTTCTTT. The chain couples TRBV10-3 to TRBJ1-1; a weak D match, TRBD1 (5 bases). This CDR3 spans 12 amino acids. Trimming removed 3 bases at V and 3 bases at J, with 5 bases between. Germline-derived CDR1 and CDR2 are ENHRY and SYGVKD.

In this sample, this clonotype turned up many times. DNA of the CDR3: TGCGCCAGCAGCCAAGGAGCGTCGACAGGATCCTACGAGCAGTACTTC. Translation: CASSQGASTGSYEQYF. The chain links TRBV4-3 to TRBJ2-7; perhaps TRBD1 as D (6 bases). Deletions cut 1 base from V and 1 base from J, with 14 bases between. The CDR3 is made up of 16 amino acids. Looked up from germline, CDR1 is LGHNA and CDR2 is YSLEER.

The table lists this clonotype with many counts. V is TRBV12-5 and J is TRBJ2-1; 7 bases are shared with TRBD1. With 3 bases clipped from V and 5 bases from J, the junction kept 13 bases outside the gene matches. The length of the CDR3 is 17 residues. Germline CDR1 and CDR2: LGHNT and FRNRAP. CDR3 in amino acids: CASGFLLQGWGHNEQFF. CDR3 nucleotides: TGTGCTAGTGGTTTTCTACTACAGGGGTGGGGACACAATGAGCAGTTCTTC.

This clonotype has a count of ten or more. The genes are TRBV9 and TRBJ2-2; D perhaps matches TRBD1 (6 bases). The CDR3 contains 15 residues. The germline gives CDR1 SGDLS, CDR2 YYNGEE. V was shortened by 4 bases and J by 2 bases, with 12 bases between the two germline ends. DNA for the CDR3: TGTGCCAGCAGCAATAAAGGGACAAACACCGGGGAGCTGTTTTTT. Translating it yields CASSNKGTNTGELFF. Based on the CDR3 plus reference TRBV9 and TRBJ2-2, the full variable domain is DSGVTQTPKHLITATGQRVTLRCSPRSGDLSVYWYQQSLDQGLQFLIQYYNGEERAKGNILERFSAQQFPDLHSELNLSSLELGDSALYFCASSNKGTNTGELFFGEGSRLTVL.

Many counts were recorded for this clonotype. The rearrangement links TRBV18 to TRBJ2-1; D unresolved. Looked up from germline, CDR1 is KGHSH and CDR2 is LQKENI. Trimming cost V 3 bases and J 5 bases, with 11 bases left between them. CDR3 size: 14 residues. The CDR3 region is CASSPTRSHNEQFF. The CDR3 nucleotides are TGTGCCAGCTCACCGACGCGGAGCCACAATGAGCAGTTCTTC.

The sample holds many counts of this clonotype. The chain uses TRBV20-1 and TRBJ2-3, with 10 bases matching TRBD2. The germline V gene encodes CDR1 DFQATT and CDR2 SNEGSKA (reference sequence). V gave up 5 bases and J gave up 0 bases; unmatched junction bases: 2. The CDR3 totals 14 residues. CDR3 sequence: CSAQLAGSTDTQYF. The DNA for the CDR3 is TGCAGTGCTCAACTAGCGGGGAGCACAGATACGCAGTATTTT.

This clonotype was picked up many times. The V and J genes are TRBV7-2 and TRBJ1-1, with unresolved D. CDR1 is SGHTA and CDR2 is FQGNSA in the germline V gene. Trimming stripped 3 bases from V and 3 bases from J, with 8 bases between. CDR3 length equals 13 residues. The CDR3 is CASSFYRDTEAFF. CDR3 bases: TGTGCCAGCAGCTTCTACCGGGACACTGAAGCTTTCTTT.

The V and J genes are TRBV23-1 and TRBJ2-7, with TRBD1 matching over 9 bases. TRBV23-1 carries the ORF label, with uncertain function. Losses at the gene ends were 4 bases for V and 0 bases for J; bases not matched to a gene: 13. The CDR3 runs to 18 residues. CDR3 coding DNA: TGCGCCAGCAGTCTTCCCCGGGACAGGGTCCCCAGCTCCTACGAGCAGTACTTC. It translates to CASSLPRDRVPSSYEQYF.

Ten or more counts support this clonotype. V gene TRBV2 combines with J gene TRBJ2-7, with 8 bases matching TRBD1. V was pared by 7 bases and J by 2 bases, with 7 bases of the junction left unmatched. The CDR3 totals 14 residues. The V gene's germline CDR1 is SNHLY and CDR2 FYNNEI. As DNA, the CDR3 is TGTGCCAGCACCCCCCGGGACAGGCCCTACGAGCAGTACTTC. Encoded protein: CASTPRDRPYEQYF.

This clonotype was counted at least ten times. The CDR3 DNA follows: TGTGCCAGCAGCCCTCCCGGACAGGGGGCCTCCTACGAGCAGTACTTC. It is translated as CASSPPGQGASYEQYF. V is TRBV14 and J is TRBJ2-7; 11 bases line up with TRBD1. The length of the CDR3 is 16 residues. The V segment lost 4 bases and the J segment 0 bases; nucleotides outside the gene matches: 5. Germline V gene sequence: CDR1 SGHDN, CDR2 FVKESK.

This clonotype was detected many times. The chain employs TRBV12-3 or TRBV12-4 and TRBJ1-5, with D possibly being TRBD1 (6 bases). V was pared by 6 bases and J by 0 bases, with 15 bases between. The CDR3 loop spans 16 amino acids. The chain's CDR3 is CASSVRGEYSNQPQHF. The DNA for the CDR3 is TGTGCCAGCAGCGTTAGGGGGGAATATAGCAATCAGCCCCAGCATTTT.

There are many counts of this clonotype. V usage is TRBV6-2 or TRBV6-3 and J usage is TRBJ2-1, with 13 bases aligning to TRBD2. CDR1 and CDR2 (germline): MNHEY, SVGEGT. The length of the CDR3 is 14 residues. The CDR3 region is CGIRGLAGSNEQFF. The CDR3 nucleotides are TGTGGTATCAGGGGACTAGCGGGGAGCAATGAGCAGTTCTTC.

This clonotype was seen repeatedly, ten times or more. This chain uses TRBV2 with TRBJ2-7, with 7 bases that match TRBD1. Trimming at V came to 7 bases and at J to 4 bases, leaving 10 bases not matched to a gene. Looked up from germline, CDR1 is SNHLY and CDR2 is FYNNEI. The CDR3 runs to 14 residues. The CDR3 is CASKKQGTQYEQYF. The CDR3 coding sequence is TGTGCCAGCAAAAAACAGGGGACCCAGTACGAGCAGTACTTC.

This clonotype was seen many times. V is TRBV12-3 or TRBV12-4 and J is TRBJ2-2; 7 nucleotides align to TRBD1. J lost 6 bases, V lost 3 bases, and 7 bases had no gene match. The CDR3 spans 15 residues. This CDR3 is CASSFTRGWAGELFF. DNA of the CDR3: TGTGCCAGCAGTTTCACCAGGGGGTGGGCCGGGGAGCTGTTTTTT.

This clonotype was seen repeatedly, ten times or more. The V call is TRBV4-2, the J call TRBJ1-2, with D perhaps TRBD1 (5 bases). V was trimmed by 3 bases and J by 5 bases, leaving 7 bases between them. This CDR3 region has 12 residues. The germline V gene has CDR1 LGHNA and CDR2 YNFKEQ. The CDR3 loop reads CASSQGEYGYTF. CDR3 DNA: TGTGCCAGCAGCCAGGGGGAATATGGCTACACCTTC.

This clonotype occurred many times. In DNA, the CDR3 is TGTGCCAGCAGTTACTCGATATCCAGGGGTAATCAGCCCCAGCATTTT. It specifies CASSYSISRGNQPQHF. The chain joins TRBV6-2 or TRBV6-3 to TRBJ1-5; possibly TRBD1 for D (6 bases). Trimming shortened V by 0 bases and J by 4 bases, and 13 bases separated the two germline ends. Germline CDR1 MNHEY, CDR2 SVGEGT. The CDR3 extends over 16 amino acids.

This clonotype has a count of ten or more. The CDR3 reads CASSLDGNTIYF. CDR3 bases: TGTGCCAGCAGCCTAGATGGAAACACCATATATTTT. The chain carries TRBV28 and TRBJ1-3; D is unclear. V lost 6 bases and J lost 3, with 6 bases in between. The CDR3 extends over 12 amino acids. Germline values: CDR1 MDHEN, CDR2 SYDVKM.

This clonotype showed up just a few times. This chain links TRBV10-2 with TRBJ1-2; D unclear. The CDR3 loop spans 12 amino acids. CDR1 and CDR2 (germline): WSHSY, SAAADI. The ends were cut back, 1 base at V and 7 bases at J, with 7 bases in the middle. Written as DNA, the CDR3 is TGCGCCAGCAGTGAGTACCGGGCTGGCTACACCTTC. Translated: CASSEYRAGYTF.

This clonotype was counted many times. The chain couples TRBV29-1 to TRBJ1-3; tentatively, D is TRBD1 (6 bases). CDR1 and CDR2 (germline): SQVTM, ANQGSEA. The CDR3 spans 14 residues. Trimming stripped 6 bases from V and 0 bases from J, with 12 bases between. Here the CDR3 reads CSVEGHSSGNTIYF. The CDR3 nucleotides read TGCAGCGTGGAGGGACATAGCTCTGGAAACACCATATATTTT.

J is TRBJ1-3 and V is TRBV7-2; D call uncertain. The germline V and J ends were trimmed by 7 bases and 0 bases, with 4 bases remaining between them. CDR1 is SGHTA, CDR2 FQGNSA, per germline. CDR3 size: 12 residues. Here the CDR3 DNA reads TGTGCCAGCAAGGGCTCTGGAAACACCATATATTTT. This translates into CASKGSGNTIYF.

Ten or more counts support this clonotype. This chain connects TRBV7-2 to TRBJ2-7, with a weak D call TRBD2 (5 bases). Germline CDR1 is SGHTA and CDR2 is FQGNSA. CDR3 length: 14 amino acids. Trimming removed 5 bases at V and 2 bases at J, with 13 bases between. CDR3 in amino acids: CASSEGTLPYEQYF. The CDR3 DNA follows: TGTGCCAGCAGCGAGGGCACCCTACCCTACGAGCAGTACTTC.

This clonotype was found many times. The chain uses TRBV7-6 and TRBJ1-1; unclear D gene. The V gene lost 5 bases and the J gene lost 8 bases, with 12 bases spanning the gap. The germline V gene encodes CDR1 SGHVS and CDR2 FNYEAQ. This CDR3 has 12 residues. The CDR3 coding sequence is TGTGCCAGCAGCGCTCTAGAGTTCGAAGCTTTCTTT. It specifies CASSALEFEAFF.

At least ten counts were recorded for this clonotype. The J gene is TRBJ1-1, the V gene TRBV30; TRBD1 matches 7 bases. The CDR3 length is 12 residues. V shed 4 bases, J shed 8 bases, and the junction held 7 bases outside the gene matches. Looked up from germline, CDR1 is GTSNPN and CDR2 is SVGIG (reference sequence). The CDR3 DNA sequence: TGTGCCTGGACCCAAGACAGGGCCGAAGCTTTCTTT. Translated: CAWTQDRAEAFF.

This clonotype appeared many times. The chain employs TRBV30 and TRBJ2-1; D uncertain. V was pared by 3 bases and J by 0 bases, with 9 bases between. This CDR3 contains 14 residues. Germline V gene sequence: CDR1 GTSNPN, CDR2 SVGIG (reference sequence). The CDR3 bases are TGTGCCTGGAGCCCGTTAGTCTCCTACAATGAGCAGTTCTTC. It translates to CAWSPLVSYNEQFF.

In its sample, this clonotype was seen many times. The V call is TRBV4-3, the J call TRBJ2-1; 8 nucleotides match TRBD1. The CDR3 spans 15 residues. Looked up from germline, CDR1 is LGHNA and CDR2 is YSLEER. V gave up 1 base and J gave up 5 bases; unmatched junction bases: 4. CDR3 residues: CASSQVRQGNNEQFF. Here the CDR3 DNA reads TGCGCCAGCAGCCAAGTTAGACAGGGGAACAATGAGCAGTTCTTC.

This clonotype occurred many times. The gene calls are TRBV29-1 and TRBJ2-4, with TRBD2 matching over 11 bases. CDR3 length: 15 residues. Losses at the gene ends were 5 bases for V and 2 bases for J; bases not matched to a gene: 5. Germline V CDR1 and CDR2: SQVTM, ANQGSEA. In nucleotides, the CDR3 is TGCAGCGTTCGTAGCGGGGGGGCGACCAAAAACATTCAGTACTTC. Translated, it gives CSVRSGGATKNIQYF. Full variable domain (missing parts from reference TRBV29-1 and TRBJ2-4): SAVISQKPSRDICQRGTSLTIQCQVDSQVTMMFWYRQQPGQSLTLIATANQGSEATYESGFVIDKFPISRPNLTFSTLTVSNMSPEDSSIYLCSVRSGGATKNIQYFGAGTRLSVL.